This T cell receptor beta chain was sequenced in a study of cytomegalovirus exposure and HLA in healthy donors. Study-level results: Researchers counted approximately 160 TCR beta chains as cytomegalovirus-associated. Later analysis demonstrated an association between a missense DCLRE1C variant and TCR beta V- and J-gene trimming.

Comments on this clone: Its antigen is not known.

The donors gave bone marrow, and they were healthy. The study ran its PCR with 60 Vbeta and 13 Jbeta primers. Assay used: immunoSEQ multiplex PCR; TCRdb lists only in-frame clones, some missing. This sample has approximately 170,000 clones, with 75% found just once. This clonotype was sampled from a male donor in good health and CMV-seronegative. Sequences were obtained from PBMCs.

This CDR3 reads CASSLAATSEEFF. In nucleotides, the CDR3 is TGCGCCAGCAGCTTGGCTGCGACATCTGAAGAGTTCTTC. The chain uses TRBV5-1 and TRBJ2-1, with unresolved D. The CDR3 runs to 13 residues. Germline V gene data show CDR1 as SGHRS and CDR2 as YFSETQ. V gave up 0 bases and J gave up 14 bases, with 15 bases separating them.